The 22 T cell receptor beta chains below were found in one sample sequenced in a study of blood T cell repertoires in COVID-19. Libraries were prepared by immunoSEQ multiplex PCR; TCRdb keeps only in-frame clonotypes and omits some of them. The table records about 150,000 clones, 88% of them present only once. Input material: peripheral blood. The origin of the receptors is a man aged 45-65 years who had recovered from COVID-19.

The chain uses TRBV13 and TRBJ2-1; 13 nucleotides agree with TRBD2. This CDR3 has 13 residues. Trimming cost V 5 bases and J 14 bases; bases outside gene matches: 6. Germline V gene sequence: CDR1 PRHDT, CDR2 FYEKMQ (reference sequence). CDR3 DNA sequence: TGTGCCAGCAGCACTGGACTAGCGGGAGAGGAGTTCTTC. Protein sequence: CASSTGLAGEEFF.

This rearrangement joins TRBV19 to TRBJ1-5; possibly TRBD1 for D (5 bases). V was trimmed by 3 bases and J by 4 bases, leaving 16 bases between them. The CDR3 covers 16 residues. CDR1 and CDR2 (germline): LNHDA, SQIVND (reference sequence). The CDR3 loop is CASSMRGVGGNQPQHF. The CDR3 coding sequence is TGTGCCAGTAGTATGCGGGGGGTGGGTGGTAATCAGCCCCAGCATTTT.

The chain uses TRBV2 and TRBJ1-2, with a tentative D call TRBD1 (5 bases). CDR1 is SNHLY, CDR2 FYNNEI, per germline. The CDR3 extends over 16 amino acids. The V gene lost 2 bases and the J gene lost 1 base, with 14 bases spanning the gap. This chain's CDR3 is CASSEIGSGYNYGYTF. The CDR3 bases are TGTGCCAGCAGTGAAATAGGATCAGGGTATAACTATGGCTACACCTTC.

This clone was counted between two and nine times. The CDR3 loop is CASSLEGGSNQPQHF. The DNA of the CDR3 is TGTGCCAGCAGCTTGGAAGGGGGTAGCAATCAGCCCCAGCATTTT. The chain combines TRBV5-8 with TRBJ1-5; possible D gene TRBD1, 6 bases. This CDR3 spans 15 amino acids. The V gene's germline CDR1 is SGHTS and CDR2 YDEGEE. V lost 0 bases, J lost 0 bases, and 7 bases lay in between.

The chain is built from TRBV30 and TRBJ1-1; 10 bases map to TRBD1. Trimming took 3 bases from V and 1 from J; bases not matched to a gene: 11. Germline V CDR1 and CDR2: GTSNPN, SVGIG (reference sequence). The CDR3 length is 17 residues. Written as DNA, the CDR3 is TGTGCCTGGAGCGAAACCGGGACAGGGGCTCAGAACACTGAAGCTTTCTTT. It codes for CAWSETGTGAQNTEAFF.

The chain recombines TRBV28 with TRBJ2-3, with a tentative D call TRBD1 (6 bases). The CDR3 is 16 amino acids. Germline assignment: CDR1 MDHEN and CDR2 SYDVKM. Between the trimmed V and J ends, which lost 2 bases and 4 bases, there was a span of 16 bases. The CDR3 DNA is TGTGCCAGCAGTTTAAATGGGGGCCCTTGGGCAGATACGCAGTATTTT. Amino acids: CASSLNGGPWADTQYF. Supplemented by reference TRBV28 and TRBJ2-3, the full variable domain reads DVKVTQSSRYLVKRTGEKVFLECVQDMDHENMFWYRQDPGLGLRLIYFSYDVKMKEKGDIPEGYSVSREKKERFSLILESASTNQTSMYLCASSLNGGPWADTQYFGPGTRLTVL.

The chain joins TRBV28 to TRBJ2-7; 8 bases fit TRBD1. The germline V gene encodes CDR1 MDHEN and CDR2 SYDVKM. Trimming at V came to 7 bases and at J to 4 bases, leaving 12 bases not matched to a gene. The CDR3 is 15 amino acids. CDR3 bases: TGTGCCAGCAAAACCTCCGGGACAGGATTATACGAGCAGTACTTC. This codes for CASKTSGTGLYEQYF. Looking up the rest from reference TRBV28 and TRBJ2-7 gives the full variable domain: DVKVTQSSRYLVKRTGEKVFLECVQDMDHENMFWYRQDPGLGLRLIYFSYDVKMKEKGDIPEGYSVSREKKERFSLILESASTNQTSMYLCASKTSGTGLYEQYFGPGTRLTVT.

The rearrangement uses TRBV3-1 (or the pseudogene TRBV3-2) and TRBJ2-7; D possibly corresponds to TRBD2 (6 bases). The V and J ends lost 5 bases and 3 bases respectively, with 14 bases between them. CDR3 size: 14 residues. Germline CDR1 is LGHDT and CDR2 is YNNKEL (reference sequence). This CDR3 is CASSRAREFYEQYF. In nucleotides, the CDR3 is TGTGCCAGCAGCAGGGCCCGGGAGTTCTACGAGCAGTACTTC.

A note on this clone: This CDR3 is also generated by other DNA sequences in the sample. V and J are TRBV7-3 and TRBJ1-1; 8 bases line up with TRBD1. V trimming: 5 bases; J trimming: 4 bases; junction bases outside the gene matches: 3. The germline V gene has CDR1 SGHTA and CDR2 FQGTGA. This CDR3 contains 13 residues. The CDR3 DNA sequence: TGTGCCAGCAGCCTTGACAGGGGCACTGAAGCTTTCTTT. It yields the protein CASSLDRGTEAFF. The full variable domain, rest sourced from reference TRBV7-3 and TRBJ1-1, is GAGVSQTPSNKVTEKGKYVELRCDPISGHTALYWYRQSLGQGPEFLIYFQGTGAADDSGLPNDRFFAVRPEGSVSTLKIQRTERGDSAVYLCASSLDRGTEAFFGQGTRLTVV.

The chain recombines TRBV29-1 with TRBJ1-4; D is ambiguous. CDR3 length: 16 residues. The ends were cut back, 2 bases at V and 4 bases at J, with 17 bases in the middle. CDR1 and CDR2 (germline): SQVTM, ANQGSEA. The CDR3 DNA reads TGCAGCGTTGAAATTGTGGGTAGCGGCAGTAATGAAAAACTGTTTTTT. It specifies CSVEIVGSGSNEKLFF.

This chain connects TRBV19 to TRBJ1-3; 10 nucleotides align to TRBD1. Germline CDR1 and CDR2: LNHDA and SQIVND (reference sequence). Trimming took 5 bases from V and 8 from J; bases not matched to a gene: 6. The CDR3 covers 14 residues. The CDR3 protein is CASSSPGQGDTIYF. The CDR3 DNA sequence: TGTGCCAGTAGTTCCCCTGGACAGGGGGACACCATATATTTT.

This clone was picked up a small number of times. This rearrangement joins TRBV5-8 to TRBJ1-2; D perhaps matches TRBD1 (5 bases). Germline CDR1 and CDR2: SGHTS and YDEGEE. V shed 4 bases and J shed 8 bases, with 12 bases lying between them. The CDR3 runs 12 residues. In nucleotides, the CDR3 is TGTGCCAGCAGCACAGACAGTCCCGGCTACACCTTC. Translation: CASSTDSPGYTF.

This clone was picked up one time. In nucleotides, the CDR3 is TGTGCCAGCAGCTATGGGACAGGGGCGAAGTTCTTC. This encodes CASSYGTGAKFF. The chain combines TRBV7-3 with TRBJ2-1; 10 nucleotides match TRBD1. The junction had 5 bases not matched to a gene; V was cut back by 4 bases and J by 14 bases. Germline V gene lookup returns CDR1 SGHTA and CDR2 FQGTGA. The CDR3 is made up of 12 amino acids.

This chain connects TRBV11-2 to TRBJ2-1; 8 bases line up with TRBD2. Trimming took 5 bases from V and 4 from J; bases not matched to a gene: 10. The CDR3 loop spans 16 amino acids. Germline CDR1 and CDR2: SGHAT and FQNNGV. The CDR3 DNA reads TGTGCCAGCAGCGGTTACGGGAGGGCGGCGTACAATGAGCAGTTCTTC. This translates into CASSGYGRAAYNEQFF. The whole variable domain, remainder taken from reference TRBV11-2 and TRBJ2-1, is EAGVAQSPRYKIIEKRQSVAFWCNPISGHATLYWYQQILGQGPKLLIQFQNNGVVDDSQLPKDRFSAERLKGVDSTLKIQPAKLEDSAVYLCASSGYGRAAYNEQFFGPGTRLTVL.

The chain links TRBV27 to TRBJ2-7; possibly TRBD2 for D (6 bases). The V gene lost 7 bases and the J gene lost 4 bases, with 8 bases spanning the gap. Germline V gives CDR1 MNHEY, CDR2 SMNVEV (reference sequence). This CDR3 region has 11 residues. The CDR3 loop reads CASNSGYEQYF. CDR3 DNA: TGTGCCAGCAATAGCGGTTACGAGCAGTACTTC.

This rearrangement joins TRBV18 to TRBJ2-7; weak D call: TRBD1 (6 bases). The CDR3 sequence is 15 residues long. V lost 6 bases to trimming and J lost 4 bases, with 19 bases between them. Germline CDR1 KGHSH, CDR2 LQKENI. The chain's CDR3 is CASSPGLGALYEQYF. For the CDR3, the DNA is TGTGCCAGCTCCCCAGGATTGGGGGCTTTATACGAGCAGTACTTC.

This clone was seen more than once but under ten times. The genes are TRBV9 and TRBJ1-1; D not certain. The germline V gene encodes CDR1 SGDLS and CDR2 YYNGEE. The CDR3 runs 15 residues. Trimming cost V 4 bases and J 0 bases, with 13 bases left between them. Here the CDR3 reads CASSPEGGMNTEAFF. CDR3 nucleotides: TGTGCCAGCAGCCCCGAGGGAGGGATGAACACTGAAGCTTTCTTT.

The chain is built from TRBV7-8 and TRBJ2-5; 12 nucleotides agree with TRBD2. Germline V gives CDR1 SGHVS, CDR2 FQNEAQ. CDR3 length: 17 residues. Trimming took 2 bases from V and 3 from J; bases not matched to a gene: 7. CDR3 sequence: CASSLRGPSGREETQYF. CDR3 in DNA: TGTGCCAGCAGCTTAAGGGGTCCTAGCGGGAGGGAAGAGACCCAGTACTTC.

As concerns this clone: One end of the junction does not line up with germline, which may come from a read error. CDR3 amino acids: CASSEGHQPQHF. CDR3 DNA sequence: TGTGCCAGCAGCGAAGGGCATCAGCCCCAGCATTTT. The rearrangement joins TRBV6-1 to TRBJ1-5; D not resolved. CDR1 is MNHNS and CDR2 is SASEGT in the germline V gene. The CDR3 totals 12 residues.

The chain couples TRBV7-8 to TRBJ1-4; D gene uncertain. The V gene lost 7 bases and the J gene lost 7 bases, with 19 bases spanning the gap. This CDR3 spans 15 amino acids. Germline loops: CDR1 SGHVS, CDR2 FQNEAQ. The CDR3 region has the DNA TGTGCCAGCACCGATCAGACCCTAAGAGGTGAAAAACTGTTTTTT. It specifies CASTDQTLRGEKLFF. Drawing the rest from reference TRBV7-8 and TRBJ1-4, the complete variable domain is GAGVSQSPRYKVAKRGQDVALRCDPISGHVSLFWYQQALGQGPEFLTYFQNEAQLDKSGLPSDRFFAERPEGSVSTLKIQRTQQEDSAVYLCASTDQTLRGEKLFFGSGTQLSVL.

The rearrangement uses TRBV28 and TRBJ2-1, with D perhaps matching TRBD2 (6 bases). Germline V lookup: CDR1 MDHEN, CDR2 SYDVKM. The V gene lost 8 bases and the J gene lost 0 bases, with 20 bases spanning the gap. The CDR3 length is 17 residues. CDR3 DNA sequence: TGTGCCAGCTCGCCCCTTCGGGGGAGCAGCTCCTACAATGAGCAGTTCTTC. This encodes CASSPLRGSSSYNEQFF.

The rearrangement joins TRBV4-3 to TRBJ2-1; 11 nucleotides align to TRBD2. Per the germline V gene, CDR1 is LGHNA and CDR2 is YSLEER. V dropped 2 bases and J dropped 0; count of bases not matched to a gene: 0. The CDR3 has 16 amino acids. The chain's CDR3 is CASSQTSGSSYNEQFF. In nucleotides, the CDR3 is TGCGCCAGCAGCCAAACTAGCGGGAGCTCCTACAATGAGCAGTTCTTC.